This T cell receptor (beta chain) was recovered during a study of CD8+ T cells in alopecia areata. Noted treatment: oral pan-JAK inhibitor, 5-10 mg twice daily. V was pared by 4 bases and J by 7 bases, with 6 bases of the junction left unmatched. Germline-derived CDR1 and CDR2 are SQVTM and ANQGSEA. CDR3 length: 13 amino acids. Reverse transcription of extracted RNA yielded cDNA, which provided the sequencing template. Sequencing was performed with immunoSEQ multiplex PCR; in TCRdb, only in-frame clones are kept and a portion is missing. The table shows roughly 190,000 clones, with approximately 56% occurring only once.

The chain recombines TRBV29-1 with TRBJ2-4; 8 bases match TRBD1. The receptor was derived from a human donor with alopecia areata. This specimen consisted of CD4+ T cells sorted from blood, obtained at week 4, from a patient treated with tofacitinib. This CDR3 reads CSVGQGAWNIQYF. In DNA form, the CDR3 reads TGCAGCGTTGGGCAGGGGGCCTGGAACATTCAGTACTTC.